Listed below are T cell receptor beta chains from one sample, sequenced in a study of beta chain features in type 1 diabetes. The method was immunoSEQ multiplex PCR; TCRdb's version includes in-frame clones alone and lacks a portion of them. This sample has 500,000 to 700,000 clones, with less than 20% found just once. Sequenced: naive CD4+ T cells from blood. These receptors were collected from a man between 18 and 35 years old in good health. Each CDR3 is given with its conserved first and last residue. D genes are given only for firm matches. Not every row has a clone size; where given, it reads once, few, many or a size class.

J gene: TRBJ2-5; D gene: -; clone size: few; V gene: TRBV4-1; CDR3 length: 15; CDR3 protein: CASSQEGGVSGTQYF; CDR3 DNA: TGCGCCAGCAGCCAAGAGGGTGGGGTTTCCGGGACCCAGTACTTC
J gene: TRBJ2-5; D gene: -; clone size: few; V gene: TRBV7-2; CDR3 length: 15; CDR3 protein: CASSPKGQVGETQYF; CDR3 DNA: TGTGCCAGCAGTCCCAAGGGTCAAGTTGGGGAGACCCAGTACTTC
J gene: TRBJ2-7; D gene: -; clone size: few; V gene: TRBV6-6; CDR3 length: 12; CDR3 protein: CASSWGEYEQYF; CDR3 DNA: TGTGCCAGCAGTTGGGGGGAGTACGAGCAGTACTTC
J gene: TRBJ1-1; D gene: TRBD1; clone size: -; V gene: TRBV5-1; CDR3 length: 12; CDR3 protein: CASSSDRGDAFF; CDR3 DNA: TGCGCCAGCAGCTCCGACAGGGGGGACGCTTTCTTT
J gene: TRBJ2-7; D gene: TRBD2; clone size: few; V gene: TRBV25-1; CDR3 length: 15; CDR3 protein: CASSGVAAGANEQYF; CDR3 DNA: TGTGCCAGCAGTGGGGTGGCAGCGGGAGCAAACGAGCAGTACTTC
J gene: TRBJ1-4; D gene: -; clone size: -; V gene: TRBV6-6; CDR3 length: 15; CDR3 protein: CASRRSQSTNEKLFF; CDR3 DNA: TGTGCCAGCAGGAGGTCACAGTCAACTAATGAAAAACTGTTTTTT
J gene: TRBJ2-7; D gene: -; clone size: -; V gene: TRBV27; CDR3 length: 12; CDR3 protein: CASGSWVGEQYF; CDR3 DNA: TGTGCCAGCGGCTCATGGGTTGGCGAGCAGTACTTC
J gene: TRBJ1-5; D gene: TRBD1; clone size: -; V gene: TRBV7-9; CDR3 length: 14; CDR3 protein: CASSAQGFGQPQHF; CDR3 DNA: TGTGCCAGCAGCGCACAGGGGTTTGGGCAGCCCCAGCATTTT
J gene: TRBJ2-7; D gene: -; clone size: -; V gene: TRBV15; CDR3 length: 13; CDR3 protein: CATSRDTIYEQYF; CDR3 DNA: TGTGCCACCAGCAGAGATACCATCTACGAGCAGTACTTC
J gene: TRBJ2-1; D gene: -; clone size: few; V gene: TRBV7-9; CDR3 length: 17; CDR3 protein: CASSRPYGVYSYNEQFF; CDR3 DNA: TGTGCCAGCAGCCGCCCGTATGGAGTTTACTCCTACAATGAGCAGTTCTTC
J gene: TRBJ2-4; D gene: -; clone size: few; V gene: TRBV5-1; CDR3 length: 16; CDR3 protein: CASSLLPTGFENIQYF; CDR3 DNA: TGCGCCAGCAGCTTGCTACCTACAGGGTTTGAAAACATTCAGTACTTC
J gene: TRBJ2-1; D gene: TRBD2; clone size: -; V gene: TRBV6-6; CDR3 length: 16; CDR3 protein: CASSYPALGGYNEQFF; CDR3 DNA: TGTGCCAGCAGTTATCCCGCCCTCGGGGGGTACAATGAGCAGTTCTTC
J gene: TRBJ1-1; D gene: -; clone size: -; V gene: TRBV18; CDR3 length: 13; CDR3 protein: CASSPQGFSEAFF; CDR3 DNA: TGTGCCAGCTCACCACAAGGGTTCTCTGAAGCTTTCTTT
J gene: TRBJ1-1; D gene: -; clone size: few; V gene: TRBV7-9; CDR3 length: 13; CDR3 protein: CASSLLTNTEAFF; CDR3 DNA: TGTGCCAGCAGCTTACTCACGAACACTGAAGCTTTCTTT
J gene: TRBJ1-2; D gene: TRBD1; clone size: few; V gene: TRBV4-2; CDR3 length: 16; CDR3 protein: CASSRSQDREGYGYTF; CDR3 DNA: TGTGCCAGCAGCCGGTCCCAGGACAGGGAGGGCTATGGCTACACCTTC
J gene: TRBJ2-3; D gene: TRBD2; clone size: few; V gene: TRBV7-8; CDR3 length: 16; CDR3 protein: CASSSSGSRATDTQYF; CDR3 DNA: TGTGCCAGCAGCTCTAGCGGGAGTAGGGCCACAGATACGCAGTATTTT
J gene: TRBJ2-3; D gene: -; clone size: few; V gene: TRBV5-1; CDR3 length: 13; CDR3 protein: CASSLERADTQYF; CDR3 DNA: TGCGCCAGCAGCTTGGAGAGGGCAGATACGCAGTATTTT
J gene: TRBJ2-5; D gene: -; clone size: few; V gene: TRBV18; CDR3 length: 16; CDR3 protein: CASSPNAITSQETQYF; CDR3 DNA: TGTGCCAGCTCACCAAATGCGATCACATCCCAAGAGACCCAGTACTTC
J gene: TRBJ2-7; D gene: -; clone size: few; V gene: TRBV6-5; CDR3 length: 16; CDR3 protein: CASSYPQAPRGYEQYF; CDR3 DNA: TGTGCCAGCAGTTACCCTCAAGCTCCTCGGGGATACGAGCAGTACTTC
J gene: TRBJ2-7; D gene: -; clone size: few; V gene: TRBV10-3; CDR3 length: 13; CDR3 protein: CAISGVSSYEQYF; CDR3 DNA: TGTGCCATCAGTGGGGTCAGCAGCTACGAGCAGTACTTC
J gene: TRBJ2-3; D gene: -; clone size: -; V gene: TRBV7-2; CDR3 length: 11; CDR3 protein: CASTSADTQYF; CDR3 DNA: TGTGCCAGCACGTCCGCAGATACGCAGTATTTT
J gene: TRBJ1-1; D gene: -; clone size: -; V gene: TRBV6-1; CDR3 length: 15; CDR3 protein: CASSEAKTGNTEAFF; CDR3 DNA: TGTGCCAGCAGTGAAGCCAAAACAGGGAACACTGAAGCTTTCTTT
J gene: TRBJ2-5; D gene: -; clone size: few; V gene: TRBV7-2; CDR3 length: 16; CDR3 protein: CASSLGGPGSQETQYF; CDR3 DNA: TGTGCCAGCAGCTTAGGAGGGCCCGGCTCCCAAGAGACCCAGTACTTC
J gene: TRBJ2-7; D gene: TRBD1; clone size: -; V gene: TRBV5-6; CDR3 length: 14; CDR3 protein: CASSDRQGAFEQYF; CDR3 DNA: TGTGCCAGCAGCGACAGACAGGGGGCTTTCGAGCAGTACTTC
J gene: TRBJ1-6; D gene: -; clone size: few; V gene: TRBV28; CDR3 length: 17; CDR3 protein: CASSPLFKGRARSPLHF; CDR3 DNA: TGTGCCAGCAGTCCCTTATTTAAAGGGCGAGCCCGTTCACCCCTCCACTTT
J gene: TRBJ1-1; D gene: TRBD1; clone size: -; V gene: TRBV7-8; CDR3 length: 15; CDR3 protein: CASSLGQGARTEAFF; CDR3 DNA: TGTGCCAGCAGCTTAGGACAGGGGGCGCGTACTGAAGCTTTCTTT
J gene: TRBJ2-1; D gene: -; clone size: -; V gene: TRBV2; CDR3 length: 13; CDR3 protein: CASSAEKFNEQFF; CDR3 DNA: TGTGCCAGCAGCGCAGAAAAATTCAATGAGCAGTTCTTC
J gene: TRBJ2-7; D gene: -; clone size: -; V gene: TRBV18; CDR3 length: 15; CDR3 protein: CASSPDRALTAEQYF; CDR3 DNA: TGTGCCAGCTCACCCGACCGGGCCCTTACTGCCGAGCAGTACTTC
J gene: TRBJ2-7; D gene: TRBD1; clone size: -; V gene: TRBV5-4; CDR3 length: 13; CDR3 protein: CASSGQGAIEQYF; CDR3 DNA: TGTGCCAGCAGCGGACAGGGGGCAATAGAGCAGTACTTC
J gene: TRBJ1-4; D gene: -; clone size: -; V gene: TRBV30; CDR3 length: 14; CDR3 protein: CAWNTGARLEKLFF; CDR3 DNA: TGTGCCTGGAATACCGGGGCCCGGTTAGAAAAACTGTTTTTT
J gene: TRBJ2-1; D gene: -; clone size: -; V gene: TRBV7-8; CDR3 length: 12; CDR3 protein: CASRQSGQEQFF; CDR3 DNA: TGTGCCAGCAGGCAATCCGGACAGGAGCAGTTCTTC
J gene: TRBJ1-2; D gene: TRBD1; clone size: few; V gene: TRBV6-6; CDR3 length: 15; CDR3 protein: CASSAGQGAHYGYTF; CDR3 DNA: TGTGCCAGCAGTGCGGGACAGGGAGCTCACTATGGCTACACCTTC
J gene: TRBJ2-4; D gene: TRBD1; clone size: -; V gene: TRBV6-1; CDR3 length: 12; CDR3 protein: CASIRGGNIQYF; CDR3 DNA: TGTGCCAGCATTCGAGGGGGCAACATTCAGTACTTC
J gene: TRBJ1-1; D gene: TRBD1; clone size: -; V gene: TRBV18; CDR3 length: 15; CDR3 protein: CASSRGQDTNTEAFF; CDR3 DNA: TGTGCCAGCTCACGCGGACAGGATACGAACACTGAAGCTTTCTTT
J gene: TRBJ2-7; D gene: TRBD1; clone size: -; V gene: TRBV9; CDR3 length: 14; CDR3 protein: CASSARTGDREQYF; CDR3 DNA: TGTGCCAGCAGCGCCCGCACAGGGGACCGCGAGCAGTACTTC
J gene: TRBJ1-2; D gene: -; clone size: -; V gene: TRBV10-2; CDR3 length: 13; CDR3 protein: CASSEESSNGYTF; CDR3 DNA: TGCGCCAGCAGTGAAGAATCCTCGAATGGCTACACCTTC
J gene: TRBJ2-5; D gene: -; clone size: many; V gene: TRBV2; CDR3 length: 11; CDR3 protein: CASSTTETQYF; CDR3 DNA: TGTGCCAGCAGCACTACGGAGACCCAGTACTTC
J gene: TRBJ2-1; D gene: TRBD1; clone size: -; V gene: TRBV7-9; CDR3 length: 15; CDR3 protein: CASSMGTVVYNEQFF; CDR3 DNA: TGTGCCAGCAGCATGGGGACAGTGGTCTACAATGAGCAGTTCTTC
J gene: TRBJ2-3; D gene: -; clone size: -; V gene: TRBV28; CDR3 length: 11; CDR3 protein: CASTTRDTQYF; CDR3 DNA: TGTGCCAGCACTACGCGGGATACGCAGTATTTT
J gene: TRBJ2-7; D gene: TRBD1; clone size: few; V gene: TRBV10-2; CDR3 length: 12; CDR3 protein: CASSTWTGEQYF; CDR3 DNA: TGCGCCAGCAGTACCTGGACAGGCGAGCAGTACTTC
J gene: TRBJ2-1; D gene: TRBD1; clone size: few; V gene: TRBV5-4; CDR3 length: 15; CDR3 protein: CASSLGARGYGEQFF; CDR3 DNA: TGTGCCAGCAGCTTGGGGGCCAGGGGGTATGGTGAGCAGTTCTTC